This T cell receptor beta chain was sequenced for a study of identical twins. Addition of a universal primer site occurred through template switching, and cDNA carried unique molecular identifiers. TCRdb analysed the 5' RACE reads with MiXCR anew, one entry per CDR3 protein. The profile shows approximately 680,000 distinct CDR3 sequences, 7.1% of them singletons. Trimming at V came to 3 bases and at J to 6 bases, leaving 12 bases not matched to a gene. Looked up from germline, CDR1 is SGHDN and CDR2 is FVKESK. CDR3 size: 16 residues. The sample was also linked to a second study, of yellow fever vaccine responses in identical twins. As reported in that work: Twins' T cell vaccine responses reportedly looked partly convergent, partly personalized.

The source of this sequence is a woman younger than 30 in good health. The sequenced sample consisted of PBMCs. V and J are TRBV14 and TRBJ2-3, with TRBD1 identical over 7 bases. This CDR3 is CASSQRQGRTWDTQYF. As DNA, the CDR3 is TGTGCCAGCAGCCAGAGACAGGGTAGAACCTGGGATACGCAGTATTTT.